The clone carrying this T cell receptor beta chain was found a few times. Antigen unknown. TCRdb fed the RT-PCR reads into MiXCR, producing one record per CDR3 protein. The sample has hundreds of thousands of distinct CDR3 sequences; less than 20% are singletons. The data are from a study of response to subunit inactivated influenza vaccine. General study findings and limits: The authors proposed limited new T cell recruitment per seasonal influenza vaccination.

Germline-derived CDR1 and CDR2 are KGHDR and SFDVKD. This CDR3 has 15 amino acids. V shed 4 bases and J shed 5 bases, with 16 bases lying between them. V and J are TRBV24-1 and TRBJ2-5, with D possibly being TRBD1 (6 bases). The TCR originated in a man aged 50 or older who received an inactivated influenza vaccine. Sequencing used PBMCs from blood, obtained roughly 13 days after vaccination. The CDR3 region is CATSEWTASRETQYF. CDR3 nucleotide sequence: TGTGCCACCAGTGAATGGACAGCCTCACGGGAGACCCAGTACTTC.